This TCR beta chain was obtained from a study of regulatory T cells in long-lasting Graves disease. General study results and limits: Thyroid tissue went unexamined; only peripheral blood was analyzed.

This clonotype was observed many times. Its target is not known. Time point here: newly diagnosed GD, antithyroid drugs for less than 3 months. The TCR library was made from RNA extracted from PBMCs. This CDR3 is 14 amino acids long. Trimming took 6 bases from V and 4 from J; bases not matched to a gene: 5. Germline CDR1 reads SNHLY; CDR2 reads FYNNEI. Investigators prepared the TCR beta libraries by applying iRepertoire HTBI primers and Arm-PCR of CDR3 regions. TCRdb passed the multiplex PCR reads through MiXCR, listing each CDR3 protein once. In the table there are a few hundred thousand distinct CDR3 sequences, 12% of which are singletons. The sample was also linked to a second study, of T cells in Graves' hyperthyroidism and ophthalmopathy. That publication notes: Pregnant or lactating patients were excluded, as were those with uncontrolled infection or other autoimmune disease.

The gene calls are TRBV2 and TRBJ1-2, with 10 nucleotides matching TRBD1. The sequence came from a woman under 30 with Graves disease. Specimen: peripheral blood mononuclear cells (PBMCs), collected at new diagnosis, from a patient treated with antithyroid drugs. CDR3 DNA: TGTGCCAGCAGAGACAGGGGGCCGCCCTATGGCTACACCTTC. It yields the protein CASRDRGPPYGYTF.